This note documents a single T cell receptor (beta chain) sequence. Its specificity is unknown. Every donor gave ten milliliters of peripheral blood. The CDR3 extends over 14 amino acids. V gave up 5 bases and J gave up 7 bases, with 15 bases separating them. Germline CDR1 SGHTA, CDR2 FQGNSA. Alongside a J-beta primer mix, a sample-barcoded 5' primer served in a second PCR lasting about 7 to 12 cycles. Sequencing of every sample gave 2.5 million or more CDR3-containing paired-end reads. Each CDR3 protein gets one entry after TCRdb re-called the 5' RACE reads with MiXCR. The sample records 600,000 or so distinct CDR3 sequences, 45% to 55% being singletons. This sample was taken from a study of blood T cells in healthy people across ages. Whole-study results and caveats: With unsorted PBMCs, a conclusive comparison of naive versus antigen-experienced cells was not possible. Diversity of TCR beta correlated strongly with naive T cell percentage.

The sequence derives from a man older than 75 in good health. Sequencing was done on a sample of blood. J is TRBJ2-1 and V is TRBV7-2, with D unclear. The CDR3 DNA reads TGTGCCAGCAGCCCGCCGTCCCCTGGGAATGAGCAGTTCTTC. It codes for CASSPPSPGNEQFF.